The entry that follows covers one TCR beta chain sequence. Antigen specificity is unknown. The entry originates in a study of cytomegalovirus exposure and HLA in healthy donors. Overall study findings and caveats: In an earlier analysis, in some 600 donors, most V segments appeared productive either ~90% or ~30% of the time.

It was with 60 Vbeta and 13 Jbeta primers that the PCR ran. Profiling relied on immunoSEQ multiplex PCR, and the TCRdb table lists in-frame clones only, not all of them. The sample has more than 100,000 clones; 79% are singletons. CDR3 length: 13 residues. The ends were cut back, 5 bases at V and 6 bases at J, with 13 bases in the middle. Germline lookup yields CDR1 SGHVS and CDR2 FQNEAQ. The origin of this receptor is a man aged 50-59 years in good health and CMV-seropositive. The chain recombines TRBV7-8 with TRBJ1-1, with a possible D match to TRBD1 (5 bases). The sequenced sample consisted of PBMCs. Here the CDR3 reads CASSPLGLSEAFF. The CDR3 DNA reads TGTGCCAGCAGCCCTCTGGGACTCTCTGAAGCTTTCTTT.